The clone carrying this T cell receptor beta chain was detected many times. What it binds is not known. TCRdb re-called the PCR reads via MiXCR. The data hold approximately 50,000 clones, with 4% observed a single time. Among the patients, none had received any treatment before thyroid surgery. This sample is part of a study of metastatic and nonmetastatic thyroid tumors. Study information: For malignant and benign thyroid patients, tumor or nodule tissue and blood were the sources whose repertoires were compared. Study results and caveats: As reported, TCR beta diversity in blood and tumor was significantly higher in malignant thyroid tumors than in benign nodules.

The CDR3 sequence is 15 residues long. CDR1 and CDR2 from the germline V gene are LNHDA and SQIVND (reference sequence). J gave up 5 bases and V 5 bases, and 9 bases lay outside the gene matches. This TCR came from a female donor with papillary thyroid cancer or a benign thyroid nodule (not recorded which). Some clones in this sample may be carry-over from other donors' samples. The chain joins TRBV19 to TRBJ1-1; 9 bases agree with TRBD1. The material sequenced was blood. In nucleotides, the CDR3 is TGTGCCAGTAGTGCCCGACAGGGGGTAAGAACTGAAGCTTTCTTT. Its protein product is CASSARQGVRTEAFF.